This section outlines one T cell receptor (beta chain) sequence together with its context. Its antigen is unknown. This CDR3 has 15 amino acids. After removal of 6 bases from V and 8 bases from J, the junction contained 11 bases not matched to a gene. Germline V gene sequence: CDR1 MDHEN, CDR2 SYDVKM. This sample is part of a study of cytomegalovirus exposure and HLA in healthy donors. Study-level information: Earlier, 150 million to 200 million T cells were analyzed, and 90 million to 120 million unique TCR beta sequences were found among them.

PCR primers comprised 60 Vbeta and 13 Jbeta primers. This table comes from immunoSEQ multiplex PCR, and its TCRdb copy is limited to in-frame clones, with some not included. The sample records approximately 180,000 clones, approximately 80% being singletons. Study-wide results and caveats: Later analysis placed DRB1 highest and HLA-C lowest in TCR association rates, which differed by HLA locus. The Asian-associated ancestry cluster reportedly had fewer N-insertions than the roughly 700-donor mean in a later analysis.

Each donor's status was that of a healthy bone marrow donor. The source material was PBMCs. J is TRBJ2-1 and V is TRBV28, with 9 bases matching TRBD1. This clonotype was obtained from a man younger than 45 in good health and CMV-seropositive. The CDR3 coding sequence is TGTGCCAGCAGCGCCTCGGGACAGGGAGTCGATGAGCAGTTCTTC. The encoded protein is CASSASGQGVDEQFF.